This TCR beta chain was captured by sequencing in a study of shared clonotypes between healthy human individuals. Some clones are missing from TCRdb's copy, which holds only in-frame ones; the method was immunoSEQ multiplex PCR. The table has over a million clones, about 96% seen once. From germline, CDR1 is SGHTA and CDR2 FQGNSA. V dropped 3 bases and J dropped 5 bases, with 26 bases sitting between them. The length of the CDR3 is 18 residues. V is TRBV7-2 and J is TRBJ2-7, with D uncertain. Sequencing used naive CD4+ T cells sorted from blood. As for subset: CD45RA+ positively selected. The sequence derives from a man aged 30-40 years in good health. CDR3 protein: CASSFVSRVGPLRNEQYF. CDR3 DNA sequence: TGTGCCAGCAGCTTTGTTTCTCGAGTTGGGCCTCTTAGGAACGAGCAGTACTTC.